One sample yielded the 25 T cell receptor beta chains listed below, sequenced in a study of T cell responses to AZD1222 COVID-19 vaccine. Profiling relied on immunoSEQ multiplex PCR, and the TCRdb table lists in-frame clones only, not all of them. Seen here are some 140,000 clones, 93% observed once, and the top ten hold approximately 0.85%. This specimen was peripheral blood, taken on day 0 of AZD1222 vaccination. These receptors were collected from an adult in good health.

This chain links TRBV2 with TRBJ1-1; D might be TRBD1 (6 bases). Germline V lookup: CDR1 SNHLY, CDR2 FYNNEI. The length of the CDR3 is 13 residues. V lost 5 bases and J 7 bases, leaving 14 bases between the germline ends. The DNA for the CDR3 is TGTGCCAGCAGTCCTGACAGGTATCGTGAAGCTTTCTTT. Protein product: CASSPDRYREAFF.

This clone occurred once. The rearrangement uses TRBV7-9 and TRBJ1-1; TRBD1 is a possible D gene (5 bases). Trimming took off 3 bases at V and 4 bases at J, with 9 bases between the two ends. The CDR3 length is 13 residues. Germline V gene lookup returns CDR1 SEHNR and CDR2 FQNEAQ (reference sequence). In DNA, the CDR3 is TGTGCCAGCAGCTTCCACAGGAGCACTGAAGCTTTCTTT. Encoded protein: CASSFHRSTEAFF. Variable domain in full (rest from reference TRBV7-9 and TRBJ1-1): DTGVSQNPRHKITKRGQNVTFRCDPISEHNRLYWYRQTLGQGPEFLTYFQNEAQLEKSRLLSDRFSAERPKGSFSTLEIQRTEQGDSAMYLCASSFHRSTEAFFGQGTRLTVV.

The chain employs TRBV7-9 and TRBJ2-7, with D unclear. The CDR3 consists of 11 residues. Germline V CDR1 and CDR2: SEHNR, FQNEAQ (reference sequence). The germline V and J ends were trimmed by 3 bases and 2 bases, with 2 bases remaining between them. This CDR3 reads CASSFTYEQYF. Here the CDR3 DNA reads TGTGCCAGCAGCTTTACCTACGAGCAGTACTTC.

The chain combines TRBV29-1 with TRBJ2-7; no definite D call. The germline V and J ends were trimmed by 4 bases and 2 bases, with 9 bases remaining between them. The CDR3 has 12 residues. Germline assignment: CDR1 SQVTM and CDR2 ANQGSEA. CDR3 coding DNA: TGCAGCGTTGTTGGTGTAACCTACGAGCAGTACTTC. This gives the protein CSVVGVTYEQYF.

The chain recombines TRBV18 with TRBJ1-2; 9 bases line up with TRBD1. The length of the CDR3 is 15 residues. CDR1 KGHSH and CDR2 LQKENI come from the germline V gene. V trimming: 3 bases; J trimming: 5 bases; junction bases outside the gene matches: 7. The CDR3: CASSPGVQGAYGYTF. The CDR3 nucleotides read TGTGCCAGCTCACCCGGGGTACAGGGGGCTTATGGCTACACCTTC.

This clone was seen only once. The CDR3 DNA reads as TGTGCCATCAGTGACCCGGACGGGTTGAACTATGGCTACACCTTC. It codes for CAISDPDGLNYGYTF. The chain couples TRBV10-3 to TRBJ1-2, with D hard to call. The CDR3 loop spans 15 amino acids. V shed 3 bases and J shed 2 bases, with 13 bases lying between them. The germline gives CDR1 ENHRY, CDR2 SYGVKD.

J is TRBJ1-2 and V is TRBV3-1 (or the pseudogene TRBV3-2); the D gene is possibly TRBD1 (6 bases). The CDR3 runs 17 residues. V dropped 2 bases and J dropped 2 bases, with 18 bases sitting between them. The germline V gene has CDR1 LGHDT and CDR2 YNNKEL (reference sequence). The DNA for the CDR3 is TGTGCCAGCAGCCAAAAAGGGGGAGGGTCGTTCAACTATGGCTACACCTTC. It specifies CASSQKGGGSFNYGYTF.

This chain connects TRBV25-1 to TRBJ2-7, with unresolved D. Germline CDR1 is MGHDK and CDR2 is SYGVNS. The length of the CDR3 is 13 residues. V shed 1 base and J shed 6 bases, with 10 bases lying between them. The CDR3 coding sequence is TGTGCCAGCAGTGAATTGTGGGTGGGCGAGCAGTACTTC. Translation gives CASSELWVGEQYF.

This clone was seen a handful of times. The J gene is TRBJ1-5, the V gene TRBV7-9, with D uncertain. V lost 4 bases, J lost 5 bases, and 9 bases lay in between. The V gene's germline CDR1 is SEHNR and CDR2 FQNEAQ (reference sequence). CDR3 length: 13 residues. CDR3 amino acids: CASSSLRDQPQHF. As DNA, the CDR3 is TGTGCCAGCAGCTCTCTTAGGGATCAGCCCCAGCATTTT. The whole variable domain, remainder taken from reference TRBV7-9 and TRBJ1-5, is DTGVSQNPRHKITKRGQNVTFRCDPISEHNRLYWYRQTLGQGPEFLTYFQNEAQLEKSRLLSDRFSAERPKGSFSTLEIQRTEQGDSAMYLCASSSLRDQPQHFGDGTRLSIL.

J is TRBJ1-5 and V is TRBV27; no clear D. V lost 5 bases, J lost 3 bases, and 14 bases lay in between. The CDR3 spans 15 residues. In germline, CDR1 is MNHEY, CDR2 SMNVEV (reference sequence). The CDR3 bases are TGTGCCAGCAGTCAACGTTGGGGAAACAATCAGCCCCAGCATTTT. Protein product: CASSQRWGNNQPQHF.

The J gene is TRBJ1-5, the V gene TRBV2; D call uncertain. The length of the CDR3 is 14 residues. The germline gives CDR1 SNHLY, CDR2 FYNNEI. Trimming cost V 4 bases and J 7 bases, with 14 bases left between them. The CDR3 reads CASSVLGPGQPQHF. CDR3 nucleotides: TGTGCCAGCAGTGTTTTAGGGCCGGGCCAGCCCCAGCATTTT.

The genes are TRBV7-6 and TRBJ1-4; D gene ambiguous. The CDR3 is 18 amino acids. The V end lost 0 bases, the J end lost 8 bases, and 22 bases lay between the germline ends. Germline values: CDR1 SGHVS, CDR2 FNYEAQ. CDR3 protein: CASSLASLVGGGEEKLFF. The CDR3 region has the DNA TGTGCCAGCAGCTTAGCCTCCCTGGTGGGCGGTGGAGAAGAAAAACTGTTTTTT.

The V and J genes are TRBV14 and TRBJ1-1, with a possible D match to TRBD1 (6 bases). Trimming stripped 4 bases from V and 7 bases from J, with 19 bases between. The length of the CDR3 is 15 residues. Germline loops: CDR1 SGHDN, CDR2 FVKESK. The CDR3 region has the DNA TGTGCCAGCAGCCCCCTGACAGGACTTGGGCTTGAAGCTTTCTTT. It translates to CASSPLTGLGLEAFF.

The chain has TRBV6-5 and TRBJ1-1; perhaps TRBD1 as D (5 bases). CDR1 and CDR2 from the germline V gene are MNHEY and SVGAGI. The CDR3 is 13 residues long. V was clipped by 6 bases and J by 6 bases, with 14 bases between them. CDR3 DNA: TGTGCCAGCAGCTTAGCGGGGGTGGCTGAAGCTTTCTTT. Protein sequence: CASSLAGVAEAFF.

J is TRBJ2-1 and V is TRBV19, with TRBD1 matching 10 bases. Trimming took 0 bases from V and 6 from J; bases not matched to a gene: 5. In germline, CDR1 is LNHDA, CDR2 SQIVND (reference sequence). The CDR3 is made up of 16 amino acids. CDR3 nucleotide sequence: TGTGCCAGTAGTATAGAAGGGACAGGGGACACCAATGAGCAGTTCTTC. Its translation: CASSIEGTGDTNEQFF. Full variable domain (outside the CDR3, taken from reference TRBV19 and TRBJ2-1): DGGITQSPKYLFRKEGQNVTLSCEQNLNHDAMYWYRQDPGQGLRLIYYSQIVNDFQKGDIAEGYSVSREKKESFPLTVTSAQKNPTAFYLCASSIEGTGDTNEQFFGPGTRLTVL.

This chain joins TRBV29-1 and TRBJ1-1; D is unclear. V was cut by 2 bases and J by 0 bases, with 7 bases left in between. The V gene's germline CDR1 is SQVTM and CDR2 ANQGSEA. The CDR3 is 13 amino acids. CDR3 in amino acids: CSVERRMNTEAFF. The CDR3 DNA follows: TGCAGCGTTGAAAGACGGATGAACACTGAAGCTTTCTTT.

The chain joins TRBV2 to TRBJ1-4; no reliable D call. The CDR3 extends over 16 amino acids. Deletions cut 2 bases from V and 4 bases from J, with 14 bases between. Germline CDR1 SNHLY, CDR2 FYNNEI. CDR3 sequence: CASSEQGWSNNEKLFF. Written as DNA, the CDR3 is TGTGCCAGCAGTGAACAAGGTTGGAGTAATAATGAAAAACTGTTTTTT. Full variable domain (missing parts from reference TRBV2 and TRBJ1-4): EPEVTQTPSHQVTQMGQEVILRCVPISNHLYFYWYRQILGQKVEFLVSFYNNEISEKSEIFDDQFSVERPDGSNFTLKIRSTKLEDSAMYFCASSEQGWSNNEKLFFGSGTQLSVL.

This chain joins TRBV5-6 and TRBJ2-7; perhaps TRBD2 as D (5 bases). This CDR3 is built from 14 residues. Germline V gene lookup returns CDR1 SGHDT and CDR2 YYEEEE. The germline V and J ends were trimmed by 3 bases and 3 bases, with 13 bases remaining between them. The CDR3 DNA reads as TGTGCCAGCAGCTCCATAGAGGGTTTCTACGAGCAGTACTTC. Amino acid sequence: CASSSIEGFYEQYF.

This clone was recorded only once. The genes are TRBV5-1 and TRBJ2-1; 7 bases align to TRBD2. Trimming at V came to 2 bases and at J to 4 bases, leaving 15 bases not matched to a gene. Germline V gene sequence: CDR1 SGHRS, CDR2 YFSETQ. CDR3 size: 18 residues. The CDR3 spells CASSLPEPFVGGYNEQFF. The CDR3, as DNA: TGCGCCAGCAGCTTACCGGAACCTTTTGTGGGGGGGTACAATGAGCAGTTCTTC.

The V gene is TRBV7-9, the J gene TRBJ1-3; unclear D gene. CDR3 length equals 13 residues. The V and J ends lost 6 bases and 7 bases respectively, with 13 bases between them. CDR1 SEHNR and CDR2 FQNEAQ come from the germline V gene (reference sequence). CDR3 sequence: CASSPAMGNTIYF. The DNA of the CDR3 is TGTGCCAGCAGTCCTGCCATGGGCAACACCATATATTTT.

The CDR3 sequence is CASRTGGIENIQYF. The CDR3 DNA follows: TGTGCCAGCAGGACAGGGGGAATCGAAAACATTCAGTACTTC. This chain links TRBV2 with TRBJ2-4; 9 bases match TRBD1. Germline V CDR1 and CDR2: SNHLY, FYNNEI. The CDR3 is 14 amino acids. J gave up 5 bases and V 6 bases, and 5 bases lay outside the gene matches.

The chain carries TRBV27 and TRBJ2-3; perhaps D is TRBD1 or TRBD2 (5 bases each). CDR3 length equals 17 residues. Deletions cut 5 bases from V and 0 bases from J, with 18 bases between. Looked up from germline, CDR1 is MNHEY and CDR2 is SMNVEV (reference sequence). CDR3 in amino acids: CASSPITGTSSTDTQYF. Here the CDR3 DNA reads TGTGCCAGCAGTCCGATAACCGGGACCTCCAGCACAGATACGCAGTATTTT.

The J gene is TRBJ1-2, the V gene TRBV7-8; the match to TRBD1 covers 10 bases. Germline CDR1 SGHVS, CDR2 FQNEAQ. The CDR3 totals 13 residues. V lost 5 bases, J lost 7 bases, and 4 bases stayed unmatched. The CDR3 sequence is CASSGWTGGGYTF. The CDR3 DNA sequence: TGTGCCAGCAGCGGCTGGACAGGGGGTGGCTACACCTTC.

The chain couples TRBV5-6 to TRBJ2-1; D is possibly TRBD1 or TRBD2 (5 bases each). Looked up from germline, CDR1 is SGHDT and CDR2 is YYEEEE. The V gene lost 4 bases and the J gene lost 8 bases, with 16 bases spanning the gap. The length of the CDR3 is 14 residues. The CDR3 sequence is CASSLGDPGHEQFF. The CDR3 DNA is TGTGCCAGCAGCCTTGGGGACCCCGGCCATGAGCAGTTCTTC.

V usage is TRBV7-9 and J usage is TRBJ1-1; D perhaps matches TRBD1 (6 bases). V was trimmed by 4 bases and J by 3 bases, leaving 15 bases between them. The CDR3 consists of 15 residues. Germline CDR1 SEHNR, CDR2 FQNEAQ (reference sequence). The CDR3 DNA sequence: TGTGCCAGCAGCTCAAACAGGGAGAGGTACACTGAAGCTTTCTTT. Protein: CASSSNRERYTEAFF.